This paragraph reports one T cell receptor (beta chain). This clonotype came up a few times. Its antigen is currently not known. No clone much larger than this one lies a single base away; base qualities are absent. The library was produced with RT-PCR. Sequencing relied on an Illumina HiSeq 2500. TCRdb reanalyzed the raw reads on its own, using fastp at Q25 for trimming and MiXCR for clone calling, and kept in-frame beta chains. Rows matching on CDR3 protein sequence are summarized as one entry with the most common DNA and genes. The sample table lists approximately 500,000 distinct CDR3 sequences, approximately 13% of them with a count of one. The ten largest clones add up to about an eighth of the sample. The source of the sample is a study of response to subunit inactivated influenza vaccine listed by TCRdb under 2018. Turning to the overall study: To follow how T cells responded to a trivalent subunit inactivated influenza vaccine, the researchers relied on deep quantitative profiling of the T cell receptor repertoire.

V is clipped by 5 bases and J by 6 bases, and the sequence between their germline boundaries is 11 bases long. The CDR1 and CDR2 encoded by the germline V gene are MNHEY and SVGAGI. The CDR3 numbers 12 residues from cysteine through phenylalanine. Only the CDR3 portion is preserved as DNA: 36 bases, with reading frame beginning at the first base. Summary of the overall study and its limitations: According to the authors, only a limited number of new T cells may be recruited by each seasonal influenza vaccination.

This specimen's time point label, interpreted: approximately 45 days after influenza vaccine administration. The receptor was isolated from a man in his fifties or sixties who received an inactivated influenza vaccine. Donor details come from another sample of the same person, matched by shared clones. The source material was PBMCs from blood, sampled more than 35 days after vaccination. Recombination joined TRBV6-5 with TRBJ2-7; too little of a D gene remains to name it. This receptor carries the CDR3 CASSSLGGEQYF. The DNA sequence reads TGTGCCAGCAGTAGCCTCGGCGGCGAGCAGTACTTC.